Each of the 21 T cell receptor beta chains below was sequenced from the same sample in a study of identical twins. TCRdb redid the calling of the 5' RACE reads with MiXCR, one entry per CDR3 protein. The table shows some 500,000 distinct CDR3 sequences, with roughly 21% occurring only once. This sample was shared with a second study, whose subject was T cells expressing NK-cell markers.

Sequencing used CD4+ T cells sorted from blood. The source is a woman between 18 and 30 years old in good health.

The CDR3 nucleotides are TGTGCCAGCACGGGACTACCCTACAATGAGCAGTTCTTC. Amino acid sequence: CASTGLPYNEQFF. The rearrangement joins TRBV2 to TRBJ2-1; TRBD2 matches at 7 bases. Germline V gene sequence: CDR1 SNHLY, CDR2 FYNNEI. J lost 2 bases, V lost 7 bases, and 2 bases had no gene match. The CDR3 loop spans 13 amino acids.

This chain joins TRBV7-6 and TRBJ2-4; D may be TRBD2 (7 bases). Trimming took 7 bases from V and 1 from J, leaving 17 bases between them. The CDR3 runs to 16 residues. Germline loops: CDR1 SGHVS, CDR2 FNYEAQ. The CDR3 is CASTWGGLGAKNIQYF. CDR3 sequence (DNA): TGTGCCAGCACTTGGGGGGGGCTTGGGGCCAAAAACATTCAGTACTTC.

In the case of this clonotype: It may be a read error: a sequence one base away is much more abundant. The chain has TRBV7-9 and TRBJ2-1; D may be TRBD1 (6 bases). V was cut by 8 bases and J by 10 bases, with 18 bases left in between. The CDR3 consists of 13 residues. Germline CDR1 and CDR2: SEHNR and FQNEAQ (reference sequence). The CDR3 DNA is TGTGCCAGCGGCCCCTTGTCCGGGACAGAGCAGTTCTTC. It specifies CASGPLSGTEQFF.

The chain combines TRBV28 with TRBJ1-2, with D unresolved. Germline CDR1 is MDHEN and CDR2 is SYDVKM. V was trimmed by 3 bases and J by 6 bases, leaving 8 bases between them. This CDR3 is 12 amino acids long. The DNA for the CDR3 is TGTGCCAGCAGTTTTGGGGAGAATGGCTACACCTTC. Its translation: CASSFGENGYTF.

This rearrangement joins TRBV20-1 to TRBJ1-5; the D is unclear. CDR1 DFQATT and CDR2 SNEGSKA come from the germline V gene (reference sequence). This CDR3 has 11 residues. The germline V and J ends were trimmed by 3 bases and 9 bases, with 9 bases remaining between them. The CDR3, as DNA: TGCAGTGCTAGGAGAAAAGGGCCCCAGCATTTT. Residues: CSARRKGPQHF.

This clonotype occurred a few times. The rearrangement uses TRBV5-1 and TRBJ2-3; D is perhaps TRBD1 or TRBD2 (7 bases each). The CDR3 has 14 amino acids. The ends were cut back, 5 bases at V and 5 bases at J, with 15 bases in the middle. The germline CDR1 and CDR2 sequences are SGHRS and YFSETQ. CDR3 sequence reads: CASRGGGAEDTQYF. The CDR3 DNA reads as TGCGCCAGCAGGGGAGGGGGCGCGGAAGATACGCAGTATTTT.

V usage is TRBV5-5 and J usage is TRBJ2-4; D unresolved. This CDR3 comprises 14 residues. V lost 0 bases and J 2 bases, leaving 6 bases between the germline ends. The germline V gene has CDR1 SGHKS and CDR2 YYEKEE (reference sequence). The CDR3 nucleotides read TGTGCCAGCAGCTTGGCCAGTTCCAAAAACATTCAGTACTTC. Translation: CASSLASSKNIQYF.

The chain combines TRBV20-1 with TRBJ1-6; a possible D gene is TRBD1 (5 bases). CDR1 and CDR2 from the germline V gene are DFQATT and SNEGSKA (reference sequence). With 5 bases removed from V and 5 bases from J, the gap between germline ends came to 13 bases. The length of the CDR3 is 14 residues. The CDR3 sequence is CSASGLSDNSPLHF. For the CDR3, the DNA is TGCAGTGCTTCGGGACTCTCGGATAATTCACCCCTCCACTTT.

The chain couples TRBV5-1 to TRBJ2-5; TRBD1 agrees at 7 bases. The CDR3 has 15 amino acids. The V gene end was trimmed by 4 bases and the J gene end by 4 bases; junction bases not matched to a gene: 10. Germline values: CDR1 SGHRS, CDR2 YFSETQ. In DNA form, the CDR3 reads TGCGCCAGCAGCCCTTTACAGGGGCAGTCAGAGACCCAGTACTTC. Its protein is CASSPLQGQSETQYF. Full variable domain (rest looked up from reference TRBV5-1 and TRBJ2-5): KAGVTQTPRYLIKTRGQQVTLSCSPISGHRSVSWYQQTPGQGLQFLFEYFSETQRNKGNFPGRFSGRQFSNSRSEMNVSTLELGDSALYLCASSPLQGQSETQYFGPGTRLLVL.

This clonotype was seen only a few times. This CDR3 reads CSVQTNYGYTF. As DNA, the CDR3 is TGCAGCGTTCAGACTAACTATGGCTACACCTTC. The chain couples TRBV29-1 to TRBJ1-2; D not certain. Germline V gene data show CDR1 as SQVTM and CDR2 as ANQGSEA. V was cut by 5 bases and J by 0 bases, with 4 bases left in between. The CDR3 contains 11 residues.

This clonotype was seen many times. V is TRBV6-1 and J is TRBJ1-2, with D hard to call. V lost 6 bases to trimming and J lost 0 bases, with 8 bases between them. Per the germline V gene, CDR1 is MNHNS and CDR2 is SASEGT. The CDR3 is 13 residues long. In nucleotides, the CDR3 is TGTGCCAGCAGCCCCGACCCTAACTATGGCTACACCTTC. Residues: CASSPDPNYGYTF.

This clonotype has more than one count but fewer than ten. The chain joins TRBV20-1 to TRBJ1-2; no reliable D call. V was trimmed by 6 bases and J by 6 bases, leaving 8 bases between them. CDR1 is DFQATT and CDR2 is SNEGSKA in the germline V gene (reference sequence). CDR3 length: 10 amino acids. The CDR3 protein is CSASSNGYTF. The CDR3 DNA follows: TGCAGTGCCTCATCGAATGGCTACACCTTC.

The rearrangement joins TRBV14 to TRBJ1-6; weak D call: TRBD1 (6 bases). The length of the CDR3 is 15 residues. With 2 bases removed from V and 6 bases from J, the gap between germline ends came to 11 bases. The V gene's germline CDR1 is SGHDN and CDR2 FVKESK. The CDR3 spells CASSQSPGVNSPLHF. The CDR3 DNA follows: TGTGCCAGCAGCCAATCCCCAGGGGTTAATTCACCCCTCCACTTT.

For the CDR3, the DNA is TGTGCCAGCAGTCCTAGGGAGAGGGAGACCCAGTACTTC. Protein: CASSPRERETQYF. The V and J genes are TRBV12-3 or TRBV12-4 and TRBJ2-5, with TRBD2 as a possible D gene (5 bases). Trimming removed 5 bases from V and 5 bases from J, with 12 bases in between. This CDR3 has 13 amino acids.

This clonotype was seen a handful of times. The chain recombines TRBV20-1 with TRBJ2-4; 12 bases align to TRBD2. Germline V CDR1 and CDR2: DFQATT, SNEGSKA (reference sequence). The CDR3 covers 14 residues. Germline trimming cut 5 bases from V and 4 bases from J; bases unmatched to any gene: 3. This chain's CDR3 is CSAPLAGGKNIQYF. CDR3 nucleotides: TGCAGTGCTCCGCTAGCGGGAGGGAAAAACATTCAGTACTTC.

This clonotype was seen a handful of times. The chain recombines TRBV29-1 with TRBJ2-1; 9 nucleotides match TRBD2. The CDR3 contains 11 residues. The ends lost 7 bases at V and 9 bases at J; junction bases unmatched: 4. CDR1 is SQVTM and CDR2 is ANQGSEA in the germline V gene. The chain's CDR3 is CSAGTSFEQFF. CDR3 DNA sequence: TGCAGCGCCGGGACTAGCTTTGAGCAGTTCTTC.

The gene calls are TRBV29-1 and TRBJ1-2; D not certain. This CDR3 spans 18 amino acids. V gave up 2 bases and J gave up 0 bases, with 22 bases separating them. In germline, CDR1 is SQVTM, CDR2 ANQGSEA. The CDR3 DNA reads as TGCAGCGTTGAATTACCTCCGAGGACGGGGAAAGCTAACTATGGCTACACCTTC. Its translation is CSVELPPRTGKANYGYTF.

The chain has TRBV16 and TRBJ1-3; TRBD1 is a possible D gene (6 bases). In germline, CDR1 is KGHSY, CDR2 FQNENV. The V end was cut by 0 bases, the J end by 2 bases, with 8 bases between. There are 15 residues in the CDR3. CDR3 in amino acids: CASSQSAGAGNTIYF. The CDR3, as DNA: TGTGCCAGCAGCCAATCGGCAGGGGCTGGAAACACCATATATTTT. The variable domain in full, completed from reference TRBV16 and TRBJ1-3, reads GEEVAQTPKHLVRGEGQKAKLYCAPIKGHSYVFWYQQVLKNEFKFLISFQNENVFDETGMPKERFSAKCLPNSPCSLEIQATKLEDSAVYFCASSQSAGAGNTIYFGEGSWLTVV.

This clonotype was counted only a few times. This chain joins TRBV7-2 and TRBJ2-4, with 7 bases lining up with TRBD1. Per germline, CDR1 SGHTA and CDR2 FQGNSA. After removal of 5 bases from V and 3 bases from J, the junction contained 10 bases not matched to a gene. This CDR3 has 16 residues. The CDR3, as DNA: TGTGCCAGCAGCCACAGAACAGGGGCGTTCAAAAACATTCAGTACTTC. It codes for CASSHRTGAFKNIQYF.

This clonotype appeared a few times. CDR3 nucleotide sequence: TGTGCCAGCAGCCAAGGGACAGAAAATTCACCCCTCCACTTT. As protein: CASSQGTENSPLHF. The chain carries TRBV3-1 and TRBJ1-6; weak D call: TRBD1 (6 bases). Trimming removed 1 base at V and 7 bases at J, with 8 bases between. Germline V gene lookup returns CDR1 LGHDT and CDR2 YNNKEL (reference sequence). The CDR3 runs 14 residues.

This clonotype appeared a few times. V gene TRBV12-3 or TRBV12-4 combines with J gene TRBJ1-3; D gene ambiguous. V shed 3 bases and J shed 4 bases, with 13 bases lying between them. The CDR3 covers 15 residues. CDR3 DNA sequence: TGTGCCAGCAGTTTTGGTTTCTTGACAGGAAACACCATATATTTT. Protein sequence: CASSFGFLTGNTIYF.